This T cell receptor beta chain is drawn from a study of beta chain features in type 1 diabetes. Findings and limits, study-wide: Moderate but significant shortening of TCRB CDR3s was recorded in all four CD4+ subsets from Type 1 diabetes patients. At VDJ recombination sites, type 1 diabetes patients had fewer insertions and more deleted nucleotides. In these data, an HLA type influence on TCRB rearrangement remained unresolved.

Cells sorted by CD45RO/CCR7/CD25/CD127/CD95/CD27 comprised CD4+ naive, central memory, regulatory and stem cell-like memory cells. Sorted populations were all over 95% pure. Turning to this clone: Its antigen is currently unknown.

Between the trimmed V and J ends, which lost 0 bases and 6 bases, there was a span of 9 bases. CDR3 length: 14 amino acids. In germline, CDR1 is ENHRY, CDR2 SYGVKD. What was sequenced were expressed TCRB transcripts, since all of the isolated RNA had been reverse transcribed. Generated by immunoSEQ multiplex PCR, the TCRdb table keeps only in-frame clones and is missing some. There are 200,000 to 250,000 clones in the sample; 16% occur only once, and 0.085% lies in the top ten. The clonotype was recovered from a man in his thirties or forties with type 1 diabetes. The V gene is TRBV10-3, the J gene TRBJ2-1; D might be TRBD2 (6 bases). What was sequenced was naive CD4+ T cells from blood. DNA for the CDR3: TGTGCCATCAGTGAGTCTGGACTACGCAATGAGCAGTTCTTC. As protein: CAISESGLRNEQFF.